The present entry profiles one T cell receptor beta chain with its context. The CDR3 totals 14 residues. The germline V and J ends were trimmed by 4 bases and 5 bases, with 12 bases remaining between them. Per the germline V gene, CDR1 is LGHDT and CDR2 is YNNKEL (reference sequence). The repertoire was sequenced with immunoSEQ multiplex PCR; TCRdb's copy has only in-frame clones and lacks some. The data contain under 80,000 clones, about 94% of them singletons. These data come from a study of control samples from healthy donors and cancer patients. Source material: blood. The V and J genes are TRBV3-1 (or the pseudogene TRBV3-2) and TRBJ2-1; D may be TRBD2 (5 bases). This TCR came from a woman aged 25 to 39 in good health. CDR3 sequence (DNA): TGTGCCAGCAGCCCAACTCCTAGCAACAATGAGCAGTTCTTC. This codes for CASSPTPSNNEQFF.